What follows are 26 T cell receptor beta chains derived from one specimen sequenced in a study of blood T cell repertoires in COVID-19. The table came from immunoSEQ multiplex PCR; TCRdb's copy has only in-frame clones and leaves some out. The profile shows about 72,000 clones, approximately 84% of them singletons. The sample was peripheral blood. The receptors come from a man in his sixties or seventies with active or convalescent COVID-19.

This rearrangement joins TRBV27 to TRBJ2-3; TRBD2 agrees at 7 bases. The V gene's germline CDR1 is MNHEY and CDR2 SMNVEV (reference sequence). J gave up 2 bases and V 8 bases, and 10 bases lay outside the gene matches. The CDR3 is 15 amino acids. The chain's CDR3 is CASRWGGAHTDTQYF. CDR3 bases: TGTGCCAGCCGTTGGGGAGGGGCCCACACAGATACGCAGTATTTT.

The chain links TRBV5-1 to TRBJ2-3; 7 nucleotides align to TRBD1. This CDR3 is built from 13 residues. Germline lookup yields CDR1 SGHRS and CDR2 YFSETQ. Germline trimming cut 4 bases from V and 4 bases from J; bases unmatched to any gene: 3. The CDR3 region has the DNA TGCGCCAGCAGCGTGGGACAGCCAGATACGCAGTATTTT. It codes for CASSVGQPDTQYF.

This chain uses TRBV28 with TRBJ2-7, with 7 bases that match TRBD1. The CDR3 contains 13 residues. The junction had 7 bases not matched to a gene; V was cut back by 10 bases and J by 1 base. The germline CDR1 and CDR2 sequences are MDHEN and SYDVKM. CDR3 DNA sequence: TGTGCCACCACGGCAGGGGGATCCTACGAGCAGTACTTC. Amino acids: CATTAGGSYEQYF. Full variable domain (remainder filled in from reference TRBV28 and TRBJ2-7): DVKVTQSSRYLVKRTGEKVFLECVQDMDHENMFWYRQDPGLGLRLIYFSYDVKMKEKGDIPEGYSVSREKKERFSLILESASTNQTSMYLCATTAGGSYEQYFGPGTRLTVT.

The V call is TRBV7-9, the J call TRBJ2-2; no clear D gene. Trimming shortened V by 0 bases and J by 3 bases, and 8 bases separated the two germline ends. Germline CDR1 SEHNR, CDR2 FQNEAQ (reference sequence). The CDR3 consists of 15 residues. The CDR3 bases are TGTGCCAGCAGCTTAGCGGTGGAGTACACCGGGGAGCTGTTTTTT. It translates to CASSLAVEYTGELFF.

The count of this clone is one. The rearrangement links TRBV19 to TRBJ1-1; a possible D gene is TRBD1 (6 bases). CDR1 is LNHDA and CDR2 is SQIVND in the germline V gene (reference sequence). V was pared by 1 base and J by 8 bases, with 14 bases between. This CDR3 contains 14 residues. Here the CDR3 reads CASSIGVSQGEAFF. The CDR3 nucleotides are TGTGCCAGTAGTATAGGCGTCAGCCAGGGGGAAGCTTTCTTT.

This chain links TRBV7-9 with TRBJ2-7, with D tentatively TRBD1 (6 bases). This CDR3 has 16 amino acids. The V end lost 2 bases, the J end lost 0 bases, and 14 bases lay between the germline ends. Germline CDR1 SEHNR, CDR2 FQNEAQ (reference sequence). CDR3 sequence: CASSLPSADSSYEQYF. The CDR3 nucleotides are TGTGCCAGCAGCTTACCATCGGCGGACAGCTCCTACGAGCAGTACTTC.

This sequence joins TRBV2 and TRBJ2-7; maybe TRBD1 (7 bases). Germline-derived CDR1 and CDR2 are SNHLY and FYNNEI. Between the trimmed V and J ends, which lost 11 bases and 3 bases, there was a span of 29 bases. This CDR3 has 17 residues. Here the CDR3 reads CASAGGLGGSSIYEQYF. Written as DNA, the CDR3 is TGTGCCTCAGCAGGGGGACTCGGGGGTTCTTCAATCTACGAGCAGTACTTC.

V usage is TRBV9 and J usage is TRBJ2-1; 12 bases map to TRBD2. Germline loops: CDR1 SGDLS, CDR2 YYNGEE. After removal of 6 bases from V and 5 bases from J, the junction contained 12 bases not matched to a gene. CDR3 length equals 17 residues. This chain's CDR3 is CASKPGLAGRPHNEQFF. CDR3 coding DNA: TGTGCCAGCAAACCGGGACTAGCGGGCCGTCCCCACAATGAGCAGTTCTTC.

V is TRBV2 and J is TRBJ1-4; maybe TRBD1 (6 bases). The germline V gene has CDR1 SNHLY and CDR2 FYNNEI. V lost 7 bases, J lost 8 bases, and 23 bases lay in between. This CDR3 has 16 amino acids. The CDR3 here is CASTPYGQSPGEKLFF. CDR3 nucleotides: TGTGCCAGCACCCCTTACGGACAGTCGCCTGGGGAAAAACTGTTTTTT.

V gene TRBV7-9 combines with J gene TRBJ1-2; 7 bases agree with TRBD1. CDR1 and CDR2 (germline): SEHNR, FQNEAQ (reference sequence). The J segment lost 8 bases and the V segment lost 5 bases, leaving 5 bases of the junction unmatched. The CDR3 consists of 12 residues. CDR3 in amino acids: CASSPRQGGYTF. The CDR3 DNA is TGTGCCAGCAGCCCCAGACAGGGAGGCTACACCTTC.

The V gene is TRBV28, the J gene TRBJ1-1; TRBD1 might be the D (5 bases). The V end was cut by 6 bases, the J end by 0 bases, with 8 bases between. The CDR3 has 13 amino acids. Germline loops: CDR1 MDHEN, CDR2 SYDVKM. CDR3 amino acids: CASRGQMNTEAFF. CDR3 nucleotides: TGTGCCAGCAGAGGACAAATGAACACTGAAGCTTTCTTT.

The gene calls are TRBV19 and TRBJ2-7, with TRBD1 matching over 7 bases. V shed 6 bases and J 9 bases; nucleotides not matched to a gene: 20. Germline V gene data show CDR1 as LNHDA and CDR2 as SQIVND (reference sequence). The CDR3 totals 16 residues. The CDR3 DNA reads TGTGCCAGTAGGCTATCCGACAGGGTATCGACAGGGAGGCAGTACTTC. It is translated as CASRLSDRVSTGRQYF.

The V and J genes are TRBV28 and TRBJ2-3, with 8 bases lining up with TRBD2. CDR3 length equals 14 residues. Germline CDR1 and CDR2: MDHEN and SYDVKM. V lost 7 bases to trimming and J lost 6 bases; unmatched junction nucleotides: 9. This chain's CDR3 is CASTSGGRGDTQYF. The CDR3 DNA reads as TGTGCCAGCACCTCGGGGGGGCGAGGGGATACGCAGTATTTT.

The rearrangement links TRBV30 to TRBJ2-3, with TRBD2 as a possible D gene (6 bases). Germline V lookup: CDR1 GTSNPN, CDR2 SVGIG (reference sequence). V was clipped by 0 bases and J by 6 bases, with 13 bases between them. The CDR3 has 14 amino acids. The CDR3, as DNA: TGTGCCTGGAGTGTAGGGCGGGATCAGGATACGCAGTATTTT. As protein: CAWSVGRDQDTQYF. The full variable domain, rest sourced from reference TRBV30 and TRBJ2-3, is SQTIHQWPATLVQPVGSPLSLECTVEGTSNPNLYWYRQAAGRGLQLLFYSVGIGQISSEVPQNLSASRPQDRQFILSSKKLLLSDSGFYLCAWSVGRDQDTQYFGPGTRLTVL.

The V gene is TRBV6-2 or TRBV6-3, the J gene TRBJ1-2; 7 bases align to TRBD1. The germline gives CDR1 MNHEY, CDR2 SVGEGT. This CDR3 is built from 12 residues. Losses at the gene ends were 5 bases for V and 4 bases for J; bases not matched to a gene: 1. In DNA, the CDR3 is TGTGCCAGCAGTCGGGACAGCTATGGCTACACCTTC. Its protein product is CASSRDSYGYTF.

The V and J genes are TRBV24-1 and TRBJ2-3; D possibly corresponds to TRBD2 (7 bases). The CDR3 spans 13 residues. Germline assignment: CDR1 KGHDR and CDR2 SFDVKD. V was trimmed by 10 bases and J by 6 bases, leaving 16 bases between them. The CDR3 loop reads CATCRGAMDTQYF. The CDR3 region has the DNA TGTGCCACTTGTCGGGGGGCTATGGATACGCAGTATTTT.

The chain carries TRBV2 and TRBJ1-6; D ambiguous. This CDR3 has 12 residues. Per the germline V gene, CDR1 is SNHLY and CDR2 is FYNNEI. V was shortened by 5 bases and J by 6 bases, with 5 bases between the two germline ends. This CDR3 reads CASSWLNSPLHF. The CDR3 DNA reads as TGTGCCAGCAGTTGGCTTAATTCACCCCTCCACTTT.

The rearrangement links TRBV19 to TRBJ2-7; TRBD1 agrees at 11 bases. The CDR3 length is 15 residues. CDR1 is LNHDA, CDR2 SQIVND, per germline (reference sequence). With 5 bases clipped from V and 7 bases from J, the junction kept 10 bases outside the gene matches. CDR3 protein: CASSLGTGGSGEQYF. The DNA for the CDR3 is TGTGCCAGTAGTCTTGGGACAGGGGGATCTGGAGAGCAGTACTTC.

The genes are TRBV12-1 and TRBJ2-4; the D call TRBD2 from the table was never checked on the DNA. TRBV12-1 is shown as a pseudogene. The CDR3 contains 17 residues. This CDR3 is CASSWGLAGSAKNIQYF. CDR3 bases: TGTGCCAGCAGCTGGGGACTAGCGGGATCAGCCAAAAACATTCAGTACTTC.

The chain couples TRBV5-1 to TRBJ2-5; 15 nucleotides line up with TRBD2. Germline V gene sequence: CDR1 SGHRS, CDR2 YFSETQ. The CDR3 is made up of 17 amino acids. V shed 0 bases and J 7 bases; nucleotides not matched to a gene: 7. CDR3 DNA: TGCGCCAGCAGCTTGGGGACTAGCGGGAGGGCCATCACGACCCAGTACTTC. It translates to CASSLGTSGRAITTQYF.

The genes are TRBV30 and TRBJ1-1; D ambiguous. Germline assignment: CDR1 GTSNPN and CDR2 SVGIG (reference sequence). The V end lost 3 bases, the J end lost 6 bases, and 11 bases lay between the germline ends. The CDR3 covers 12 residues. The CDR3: CAWSLTEAEAFF. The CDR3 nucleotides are TGTGCCTGGAGCCTGACTGAGGCTGAAGCTTTCTTT.

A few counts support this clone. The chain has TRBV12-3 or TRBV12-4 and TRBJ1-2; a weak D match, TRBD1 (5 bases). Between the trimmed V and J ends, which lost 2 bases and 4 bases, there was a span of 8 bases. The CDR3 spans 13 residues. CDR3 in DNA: TGTGCCAGCAGTTTAAGGGGAGGCTATGGCTACACCTTC. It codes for CASSLRGGYGYTF.

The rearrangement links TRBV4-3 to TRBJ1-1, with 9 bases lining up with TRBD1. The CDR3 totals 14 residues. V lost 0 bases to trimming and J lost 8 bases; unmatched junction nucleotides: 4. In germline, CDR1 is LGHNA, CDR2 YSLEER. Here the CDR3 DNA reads TGCGCCAGCAGCCAAGAGGGACAGGGTGGCGAAGCTTTCTTT. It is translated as CASSQEGQGGEAFF.

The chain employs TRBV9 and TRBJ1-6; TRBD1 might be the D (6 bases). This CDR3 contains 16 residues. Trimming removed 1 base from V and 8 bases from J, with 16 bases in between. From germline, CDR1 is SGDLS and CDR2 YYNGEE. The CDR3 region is CASSVREVRGDSPLHF. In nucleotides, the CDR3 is TGTGCCAGCAGCGTACGGGAAGTCAGGGGAGATTCACCCCTCCACTTT. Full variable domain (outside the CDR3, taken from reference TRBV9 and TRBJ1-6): DSGVTQTPKHLITATGQRVTLRCSPRSGDLSVYWYQQSLDQGLQFLIQYYNGEERAKGNILERFSAQQFPDLHSELNLSSLELGDSALYFCASSVREVRGDSPLHFGNGTRLTVT.

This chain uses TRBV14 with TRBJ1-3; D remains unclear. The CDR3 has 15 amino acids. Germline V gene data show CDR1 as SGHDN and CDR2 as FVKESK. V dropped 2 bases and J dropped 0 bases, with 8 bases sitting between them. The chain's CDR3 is CASSQLGYSGNTIYF. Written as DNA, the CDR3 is TGTGCCAGCAGCCAATTGGGCTACTCTGGAAACACCATATATTTT.

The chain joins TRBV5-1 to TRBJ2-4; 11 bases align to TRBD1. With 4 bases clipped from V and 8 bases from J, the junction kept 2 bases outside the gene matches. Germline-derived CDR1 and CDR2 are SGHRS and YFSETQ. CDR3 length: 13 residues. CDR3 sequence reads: CASSRGQGDIQYF. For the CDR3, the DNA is TGCGCCAGCAGCCGGGGACAGGGGGACATTCAGTACTTC.